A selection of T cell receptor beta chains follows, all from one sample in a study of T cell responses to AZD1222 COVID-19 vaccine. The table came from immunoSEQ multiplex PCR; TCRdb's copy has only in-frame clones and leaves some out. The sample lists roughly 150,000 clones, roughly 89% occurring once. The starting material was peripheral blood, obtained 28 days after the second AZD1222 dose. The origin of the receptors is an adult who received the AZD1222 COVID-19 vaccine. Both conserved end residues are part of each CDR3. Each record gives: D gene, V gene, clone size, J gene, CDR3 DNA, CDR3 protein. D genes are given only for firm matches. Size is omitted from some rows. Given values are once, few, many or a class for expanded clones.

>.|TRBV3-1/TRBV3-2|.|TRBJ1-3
TGTGCCAGCAGCCAAATCTCCTCTGGAAACACCATATATTTT
CASSQISSGNTIYF
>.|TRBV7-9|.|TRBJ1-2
TGTGCCAGCAGCTTCGTAAGGGAGTATGGCTACACCTTC
CASSFVREYGYTF
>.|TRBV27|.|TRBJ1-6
TGTGCCAGCACCTCGAACTCCTATAATTCACCCCTCCACTTT
CASTSNSYNSPLHF
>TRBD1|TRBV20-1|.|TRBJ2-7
TGCAGTGCTCGTGACAGGGCTCTATCCTACGAGCAGTACTTC
CSARDRALSYEQYF
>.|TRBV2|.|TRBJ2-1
TGTGCCAGCAGTGATGGTGGACTATACAATGAGCAGTTCTTC
CASSDGGLYNEQFF
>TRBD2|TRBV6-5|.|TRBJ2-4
TGTGCCAGCAGTTACTCGCGTACCGGGGGGGGGAACATTCAGTACTTC
CASSYSRTGGGNIQYF
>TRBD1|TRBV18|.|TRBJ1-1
TGTGCCAGCTCACCAGGACAGGGCACTGAAGCTTTCTTT
CASSPGQGTEAFF
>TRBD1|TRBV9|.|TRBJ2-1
TGTGCCAGCAGCGTATTTGGGACAGGATCGGTTGAGCAGTTCTTC
CASSVFGTGSVEQFF
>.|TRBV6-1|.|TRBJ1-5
TGTGCCAGCAGTGAAGTGACAGCAAGCAATCAGCCCCAGCATTTT
CASSEVTASNQPQHF
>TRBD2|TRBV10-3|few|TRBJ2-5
TGTGCCGTAGCGGGGGGGCGGGAGACCCAGTACTTC
CAVAGGRETQYF
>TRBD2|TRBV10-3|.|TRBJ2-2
TGTGCCATAAGACAGGGACCCACTAGCGGGGGGGCCGTCGGGGAGCTGTTTTTT
CAIRQGPTSGGAVGELFF
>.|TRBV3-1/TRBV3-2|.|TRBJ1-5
TGTGCCAGCAGCCAAGTGGGGAAAGATAGCAATCAGCCCCAGCATTTT
CASSQVGKDSNQPQHF
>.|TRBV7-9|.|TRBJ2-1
TGTGCCAGCAGCTTAGAAGGCGGAGGGGAGCAGTTCTTC
CASSLEGGGEQFF
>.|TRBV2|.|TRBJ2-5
TGTGCCAGCAGCCCCCAAGAGACCCAGTACTTC
CASSPQETQYF
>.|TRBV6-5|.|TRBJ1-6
TGTGCCAGCAGTTACTCAGCAAGCTCCTATAATTCACCCCTCCACTTT
CASSYSASSYNSPLHF
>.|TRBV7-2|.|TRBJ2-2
TGTGCCAGCAGCTTATTGGGGACCGGGGAGCTGTTTTTT
CASSLLGTGELFF
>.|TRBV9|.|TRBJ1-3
TGTGCCAGCAGCCTAGGCGGAGACGGCTCTGGAAACACCATATATTTT
CASSLGGDGSGNTIYF
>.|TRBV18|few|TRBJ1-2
TGTGCCAGCTCACCGGGACAAGGAGGCTACACCTTC
CASSPGQGGYTF
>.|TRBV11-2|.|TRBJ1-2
TGTGCCAGCAGCTCACAGGGCTTGGGCTACACCTTC
CASSSQGLGYTF
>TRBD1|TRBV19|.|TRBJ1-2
TGTGCCAGTACCGGGGACAGCTCGTATGTGAGCTACACCTTC
CASTGDSSYVSYTF
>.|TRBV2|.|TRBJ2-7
TGTGCCAGCGGAAGCCAGGGAGGGGGTCTTGGCGAGCAGTACTTC
CASGSQGGGLGEQYF
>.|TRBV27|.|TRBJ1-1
TGTGCCAGCAGTCGAAGGGTACTGACTGAAGCTTTCTTT
CASSRRVLTEAFF